This TCR beta chain was identified during a study of CD8 T cells in acute hepatitis C reinfection. Time point noted: naive CD8 control sorted from an acute-time-point sample. Profiling relied on immunoSEQ multiplex PCR, and the TCRdb table lists in-frame clones only, not all of them. Of 30,000 to 45,000 clones listed, 70% to 90% are singletons. This CDR3 comprises 15 residues. CDR1 and CDR2 (germline): SGDLS, YYNGEE. V dropped 0 bases and J dropped 1 base, with 8 bases sitting between them. The chain joins TRBV9 to TRBJ2-1, with D possibly TRBD2 on 5 matching bases. The clonotype comes from a woman under 30 who spontaneously cleared hepatitis C infection. Sequencing was performed on naive CD8+ T cells from PBMCs. CDR3 bases: TGTGCCAGCAGCGTAGGAACTAGTTCCTACAATGAGCAGTTCTTC. It yields the protein CASSVGTSSYNEQFF.